The clone carrying this T cell receptor (beta chain) was recorded once. These data come from a study of blood T cell repertoires in COVID-19. The assay was immunoSEQ multiplex PCR, and TCRdb's table has in-frame clones only and misses some. The sample shows roughly 200,000 clones, around 85% of them seen only once. Looked up from germline, CDR1 is PRHDT and CDR2 is FYEKMQ (reference sequence). The CDR3 has 12 residues. Trimming removed 5 bases at V and 6 bases at J, with 11 bases between. This sequence was found in a man aged 40-50 years who had recovered from COVID-19. This rearrangement joins TRBV13 to TRBJ2-7; no reliable D call. Source material: PBMCs or T cells enriched from blood (not recorded which). CDR3: CASSARPGEQYF. The CDR3, as DNA: TGTGCCAGCAGCGCTAGACCCGGCGAGCAGTACTTC.